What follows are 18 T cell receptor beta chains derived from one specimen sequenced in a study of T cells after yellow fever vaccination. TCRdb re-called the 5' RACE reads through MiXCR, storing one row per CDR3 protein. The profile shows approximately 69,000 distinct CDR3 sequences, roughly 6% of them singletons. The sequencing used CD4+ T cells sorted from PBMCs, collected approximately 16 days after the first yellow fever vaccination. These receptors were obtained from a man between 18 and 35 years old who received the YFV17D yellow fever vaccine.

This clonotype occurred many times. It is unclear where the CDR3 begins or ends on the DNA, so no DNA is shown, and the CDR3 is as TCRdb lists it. CDR3 protein: CASILGGGDLLRVEQYF. This chain uses TRBV6-5 with TRBJ2-7; TRBD2, the table's D call, lacks a check against the DNA. The CDR3 is 17 residues long, counting both termini. Germline lookup yields CDR1 MNHEY and CDR2 SVGAGI.

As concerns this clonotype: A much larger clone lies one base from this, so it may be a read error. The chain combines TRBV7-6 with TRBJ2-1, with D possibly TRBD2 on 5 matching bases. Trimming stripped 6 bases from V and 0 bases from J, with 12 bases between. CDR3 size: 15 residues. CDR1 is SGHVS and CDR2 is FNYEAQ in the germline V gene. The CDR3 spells CASSKWRRSYNEQFF. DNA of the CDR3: TGTGCCAGCAGTAAATGGAGGCGCTCCTACAATGAGCAGTTCTTC.

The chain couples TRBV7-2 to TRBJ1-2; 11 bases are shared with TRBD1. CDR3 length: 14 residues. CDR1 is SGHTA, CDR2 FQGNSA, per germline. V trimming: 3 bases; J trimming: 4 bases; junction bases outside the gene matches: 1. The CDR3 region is CASSFGTGGYGYTF. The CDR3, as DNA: TGTGCCAGCAGCTTCGGGACAGGGGGCTATGGCTACACCTTC.

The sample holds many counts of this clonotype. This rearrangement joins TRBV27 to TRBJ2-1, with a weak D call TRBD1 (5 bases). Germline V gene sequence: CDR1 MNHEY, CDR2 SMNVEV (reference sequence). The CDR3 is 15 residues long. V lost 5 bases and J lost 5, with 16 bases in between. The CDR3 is CASSLQEKLHNEQFF. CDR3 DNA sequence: TGTGCCAGCAGTCTACAGGAGAAGTTGCACAATGAGCAGTTCTTC.

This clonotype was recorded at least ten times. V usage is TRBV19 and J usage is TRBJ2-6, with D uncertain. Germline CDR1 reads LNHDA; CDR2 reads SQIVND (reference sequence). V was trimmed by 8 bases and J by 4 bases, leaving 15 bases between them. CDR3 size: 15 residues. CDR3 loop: CASGSVATGANVLTF. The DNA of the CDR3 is TGTGCCAGTGGATCGGTGGCAACCGGGGCCAACGTCCTGACTTTC.

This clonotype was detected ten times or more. The CDR3 sequence is CASSLGVTSTDTQYF. CDR3 DNA sequence: TGTGCCAGCAGCTTGGGGGTAACTAGCACAGATACGCAGTATTTT. This sequence joins TRBV5-5 and TRBJ2-3, with no clear D. There are 15 residues in the CDR3. Trimming shortened V by 0 bases and J by 0 bases, and 8 bases separated the two germline ends. CDR1 is SGHKS and CDR2 is YYEKEE in the germline V gene (reference sequence).

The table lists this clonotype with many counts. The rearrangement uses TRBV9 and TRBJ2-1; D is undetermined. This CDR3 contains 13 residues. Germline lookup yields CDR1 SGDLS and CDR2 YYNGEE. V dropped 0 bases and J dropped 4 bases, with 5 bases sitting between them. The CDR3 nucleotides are TGTGCCAGCAGCGTAGAGGCTTACAATGAGCAGTTCTTC. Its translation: CASSVEAYNEQFF.

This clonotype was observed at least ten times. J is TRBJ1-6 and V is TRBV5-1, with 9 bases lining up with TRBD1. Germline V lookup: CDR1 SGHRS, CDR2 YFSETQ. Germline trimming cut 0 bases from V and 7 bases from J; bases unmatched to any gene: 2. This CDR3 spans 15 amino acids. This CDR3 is CASSLGTGANSPLHF. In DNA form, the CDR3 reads TGCGCCAGCAGCTTGGGGACAGGGGCGAATTCACCCCTCCACTTT.

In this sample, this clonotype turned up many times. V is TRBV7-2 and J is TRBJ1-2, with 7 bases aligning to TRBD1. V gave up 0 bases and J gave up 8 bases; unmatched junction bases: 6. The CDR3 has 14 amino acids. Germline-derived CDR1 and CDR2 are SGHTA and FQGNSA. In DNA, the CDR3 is TGTGCCAGCAGCTTAGCCCAGGGGGGTTACGGCTACACCTTC. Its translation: CASSLAQGGYGYTF.

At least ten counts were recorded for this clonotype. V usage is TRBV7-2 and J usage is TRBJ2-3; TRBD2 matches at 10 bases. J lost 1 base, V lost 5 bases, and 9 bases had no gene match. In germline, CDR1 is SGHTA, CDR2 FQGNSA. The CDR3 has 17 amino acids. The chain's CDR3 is CASSPRLSGGGTDTQYF. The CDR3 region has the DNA TGTGCCAGCAGCCCTCGTTTAAGCGGGGGGGGCACAGATACGCAGTATTTT.

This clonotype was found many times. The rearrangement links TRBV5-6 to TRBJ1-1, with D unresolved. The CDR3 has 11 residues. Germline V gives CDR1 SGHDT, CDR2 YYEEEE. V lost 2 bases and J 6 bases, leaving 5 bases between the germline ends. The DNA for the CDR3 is TGTGCCAGCAGCTTATACGCTGAAGCTTTCTTT. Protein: CASSLYAEAFF. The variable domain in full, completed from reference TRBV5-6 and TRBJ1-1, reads DAGVTQSPTHLIKTRGQQVTLRCSPKSGHDTVSWYQQALGQGPQFIFQYYEEEERQRGNFPDRFSGHQFPNYSSELNVNALLLGDSALYLCASSLYAEAFFGQGTRLTVV.

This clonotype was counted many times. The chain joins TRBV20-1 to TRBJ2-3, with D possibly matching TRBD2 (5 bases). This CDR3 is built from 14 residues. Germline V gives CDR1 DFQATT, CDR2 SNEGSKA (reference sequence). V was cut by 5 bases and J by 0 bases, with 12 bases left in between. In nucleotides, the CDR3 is TGCAGTGCTCTCCACGGGGTCAGCACAGATACGCAGTATTTT. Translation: CSALHGVSTDTQYF.

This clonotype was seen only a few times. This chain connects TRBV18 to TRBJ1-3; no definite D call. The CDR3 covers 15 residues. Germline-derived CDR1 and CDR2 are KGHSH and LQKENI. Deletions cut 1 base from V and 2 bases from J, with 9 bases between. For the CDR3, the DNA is TGTGCCAGCTCACCACGGGAAGAGGCTGGAAACACCATATATTTT. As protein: CASSPREEAGNTIYF.

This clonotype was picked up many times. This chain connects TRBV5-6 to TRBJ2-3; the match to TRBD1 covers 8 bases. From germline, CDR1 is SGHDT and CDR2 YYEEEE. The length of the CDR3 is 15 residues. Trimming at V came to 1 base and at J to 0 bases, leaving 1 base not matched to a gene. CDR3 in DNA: TGTGCCAGCAGCTTGCGGACAGGGAGCACAGATACGCAGTATTTT. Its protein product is CASSLRTGSTDTQYF.

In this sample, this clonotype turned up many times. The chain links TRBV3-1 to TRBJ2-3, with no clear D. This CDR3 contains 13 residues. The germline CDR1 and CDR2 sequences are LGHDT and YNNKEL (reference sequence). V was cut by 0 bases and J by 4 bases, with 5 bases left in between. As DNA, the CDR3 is TGTGCCAGCAGCCAAGATCTTTCAGATACGCAGTATTTT. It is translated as CASSQDLSDTQYF.

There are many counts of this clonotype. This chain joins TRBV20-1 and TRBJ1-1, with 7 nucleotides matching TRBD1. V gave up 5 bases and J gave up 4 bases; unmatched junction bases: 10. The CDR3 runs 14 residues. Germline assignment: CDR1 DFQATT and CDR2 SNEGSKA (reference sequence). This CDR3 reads CSAVRQGGGTEAFF. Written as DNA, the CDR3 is TGCAGTGCTGTTCGACAGGGTGGCGGCACTGAAGCTTTCTTT.

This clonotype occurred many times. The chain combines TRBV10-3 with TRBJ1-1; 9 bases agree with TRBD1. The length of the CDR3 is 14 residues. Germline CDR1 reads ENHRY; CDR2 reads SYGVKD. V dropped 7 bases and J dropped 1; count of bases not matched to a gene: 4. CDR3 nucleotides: TGTGCCATCAAAACAGGGGGCCGGAACACTGAAGCTTTCTTT. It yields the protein CAIKTGGRNTEAFF.

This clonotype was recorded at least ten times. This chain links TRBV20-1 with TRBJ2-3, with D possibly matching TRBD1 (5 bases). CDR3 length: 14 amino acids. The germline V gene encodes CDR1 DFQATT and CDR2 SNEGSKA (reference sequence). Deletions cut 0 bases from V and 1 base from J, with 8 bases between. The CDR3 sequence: CSARDRRGTDTQYF. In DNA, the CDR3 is TGCAGTGCTAGAGATCGCAGGGGCACAGATACGCAGTATTTT.